These 23 T cell receptor beta chains originate from one sample sequenced in a study of blood T cell repertoires in COVID-19 (dated by TCRdb to 2018 to 2021). Receptor amplification or capture employed the immunoSEQ multiplex PCR assay. TCRdb re-hosts the immuneACCESS table, in-frame sequences only. Its copies lack some clones; in the studies checked, an unresolved V gene accounts for under half of them, and the cause for the rest is not known. The sample records around 300,000 clones, approximately 84% of which are singletons. 2.1% of the sample comes from the top ten. Sequencing was done on a sample of peripheral blood. These receptors came from a woman in her thirties who had recovered from COVID-19.

The V gene is TRBV5-1, the J gene TRBJ1-1; D ambiguous. The germline CDR1 and CDR2 sequences are SGHRS and YFSETQ. The CDR3 spans 14 residues. Trimming took off 0 bases at V and 6 bases at J, with 12 bases between the two ends. In DNA, the CDR3 is TGCGCCAGCAGCTTGGCCGAGTCTCTCGCTGAAGCTTTCTTT. Translated: CASSLAESLAEAFF.

V gene TRBV27 combines with J gene TRBJ2-2, with TRBD2 identical over 11 bases. This CDR3 is 17 amino acids long. Unmatched junction bases numbered 5, after V lost 2 bases and J lost 3 bases. From germline, CDR1 is MNHEY and CDR2 SMNVEV (reference sequence). The CDR3 loop reads CASSLTSGRGYTGELFF. Here the CDR3 DNA reads TGTGCCAGCAGTTTAACTAGCGGGAGAGGATACACCGGGGAGCTGTTTTTT.

The CDR3 reads CASSRNQLATEAFF. The CDR3 DNA reads as TGTGCCAGTAGTCGTAACCAATTGGCCACTGAAGCTTTCTTT. V is TRBV19 and J is TRBJ1-1; D is unclear. Trimming removed 5 bases at V and 4 bases at J, with 14 bases between. The CDR3 runs to 14 residues. Germline V gives CDR1 LNHDA, CDR2 SQIVND (reference sequence).

The chain carries TRBV28 and TRBJ1-1; D is undetermined. This CDR3 has 13 residues. V shed 7 bases and J shed 1 base, with 10 bases lying between them. Germline assignment: CDR1 MDHEN and CDR2 SYDVKM. Here the CDR3 reads CASISGWNTEAFF. Written as DNA, the CDR3 is TGTGCCAGCATTAGCGGTTGGAACACTGAAGCTTTCTTT.

This chain uses TRBV3-1 (or the pseudogene TRBV3-2) with TRBJ1-3; perhaps TRBD1 as D (5 bases). Germline CDR1 reads LGHDT; CDR2 reads YNNKEL (reference sequence). The CDR3 covers 14 residues. Trimming cost V 4 bases and J 3 bases, with 10 bases left between them. This chain's CDR3 is CASSRQTGGNTIYF. In DNA form, the CDR3 reads TGTGCCAGCAGCCGACAGACTGGTGGAAACACCATATATTTT.

In regard to this clone: Other DNA sequences of this sample code for an identical CDR3. V is TRBV5-1 and J is TRBJ1-5; unclear D gene. This CDR3 has 15 residues. Germline V gene sequence: CDR1 SGHRS, CDR2 YFSETQ. V lost 0 bases and J lost 4, with 11 bases in between. The CDR3 nucleotides read TGCGCCAGCAGCTTGGCGGGAGGAGGGAATCAGCCCCAGCATTTT. This encodes CASSLAGGGNQPQHF.

The CDR3 protein is CASISDRTYEQYF. For the CDR3, the DNA is TGTGCCAGCATTTCCGACAGAACCTACGAGCAGTACTTC. J is TRBJ2-7 and V is TRBV28, with D maybe TRBD1 (5 bases). The V gene lost 7 bases and the J gene lost 2 bases, with 12 bases spanning the gap. Per the germline V gene, CDR1 is MDHEN and CDR2 is SYDVKM. CDR3 length: 13 residues.

The chain employs TRBV19 and TRBJ1-2; TRBD1 matches 10 bases. This CDR3 is built from 13 residues. Germline V lookup: CDR1 LNHDA, CDR2 SQIVND (reference sequence). V gave up 8 bases and J gave up 7 bases; unmatched junction bases: 7. Written as DNA, the CDR3 is TGTGCCAGTGACTCCCGGGACAGGGGTGGCTACACCTTC. It translates to CASDSRDRGGYTF.

This clone has only a few counts. The rearrangement joins TRBV2 to TRBJ2-5, with TRBD2 identical over 9 bases. Trimming took 8 bases from V and 4 from J; bases not matched to a gene: 11. This CDR3 is 15 amino acids long. CDR1 and CDR2 from the germline V gene are SNHLY and FYNNEI. CDR3 protein: CASQRGDSGGETQYF. In nucleotides, the CDR3 is TGTGCCAGCCAGCGGGGGGACAGCGGGGGAGAGACCCAGTACTTC.

A word on this clone: The same CDR3 is also encoded by other DNA sequences in this sample. The genes are TRBV28 and TRBJ2-7; TRBD2 matches 10 bases. Germline V gene sequence: CDR1 MDHEN, CDR2 SYDVKM. V dropped 2 bases and J dropped 4; count of bases not matched to a gene: 2. The CDR3 sequence is 14 residues long. The CDR3 loop is CASSLLAGAYEQYF. The CDR3 region has the DNA TGTGCCAGCAGTTTACTAGCGGGAGCGTACGAGCAGTACTTC.

This chain connects TRBV10-3 to TRBJ1-1, with 9 bases that match TRBD1. The length of the CDR3 is 15 residues. Germline loops: CDR1 ENHRY, CDR2 SYGVKD. The junction had 10 bases not matched to a gene; V was cut back by 2 bases and J by 9 bases. The chain's CDR3 is CAISEAKADRGKAFF. The CDR3 DNA reads TGTGCCATCAGTGAGGCCAAAGCCGACAGGGGGAAAGCTTTCTTT.

The gene calls are TRBV19 and TRBJ1-1; a possible D gene is TRBD1 (5 bases). CDR3 length equals 11 residues. The germline V gene has CDR1 LNHDA and CDR2 SQIVND (reference sequence). V gave up 7 bases and J gave up 5 bases, with 8 bases separating them. The CDR3 nucleotides read TGTGCCAGTACTAGACAGACTGAAGCTTTCTTT. Amino acids: CASTRQTEAFF. Full variable domain (rest looked up from reference TRBV19 and TRBJ1-1): DGGITQSPKYLFRKEGQNVTLSCEQNLNHDAMYWYRQDPGQGLRLIYYSQIVNDFQKGDIAEGYSVSREKKESFPLTVTSAQKNPTAFYLCASTRQTEAFFGQGTRLTVV.

This clone has more than one count but fewer than ten. This chain links TRBV24-1 with TRBJ2-1, with 8 bases aligning to TRBD2. The CDR3 is 16 amino acids. V lost 4 bases to trimming and J lost 7 bases; unmatched junction nucleotides: 11. In germline, CDR1 is KGHDR, CDR2 SFDVKD. The CDR3 sequence: CATSDGGSGRGNEQFF. For the CDR3, the DNA is TGTGCCACCAGTGACGGGGGAAGCGGGAGAGGTAATGAGCAGTTCTTC.

J is TRBJ1-2 and V is TRBV5-8; D gene unclear. From germline, CDR1 is SGHTS and CDR2 YDEGEE. The CDR3 covers 15 residues. The V end lost 4 bases, the J end lost 4 bases, and 17 bases lay between the germline ends. The CDR3 region is CASSGPPTPGYGYTF. DNA of the CDR3: TGTGCCAGCAGCGGCCCCCCGACTCCGGGCTATGGCTACACCTTC.

This chain connects TRBV3-1 (or the pseudogene TRBV3-2) to TRBJ2-1; the D is unclear. The CDR3 is 13 amino acids. Germline V gives CDR1 LGHDT, CDR2 YNNKEL (reference sequence). V lost 1 base to trimming and J lost 6 bases, with 7 bases between them. CDR3 amino acids: CASSQVVFNEQFF. The CDR3 DNA reads as TGTGCCAGCAGCCAAGTCGTTTTCAATGAGCAGTTCTTC.

This clone appeared a single time. This chain uses TRBV5-6 with TRBJ2-5, with TRBD2 matching 9 bases. Germline V CDR1 and CDR2: SGHDT, YYEEEE. After removal of 9 bases from V and 5 bases from J, the junction contained 8 bases not matched to a gene. CDR3 length: 13 residues. Here the CDR3 reads CANALAGEETQYF. CDR3 nucleotides: TGTGCCAACGCTTTAGCGGGAGAGGAGACCCAGTACTTC.

V gene TRBV7-2 combines with J gene TRBJ1-5, with 9 bases aligning to TRBD1. The V and J ends lost 5 bases and 15 bases, in that order; junction bases with no gene match: 8. The CDR3 is 12 residues long. The germline CDR1 and CDR2 sequences are SGHTA and FQGNSA. The DNA of the CDR3 is TGTGCCAGCAGCCCGACAGGGGGGCTATGGCATTTT. It encodes CASSPTGGLWHF.

The CDR3 region is CASSLAAGGSYNEQFF. The CDR3 DNA is TGTGCCAGCAGCTTGGCCGCGGGAGGCTCCTACAATGAGCAGTTCTTC. J is TRBJ2-1 and V is TRBV5-4, with 8 bases matching TRBD2. The trim removed 0 bases at V and 0 bases at J, leaving 2 bases unmatched. This CDR3 region has 16 residues. In germline, CDR1 is SGHNT, CDR2 YYREEE (reference sequence).

The chain has TRBV3-1 (or the pseudogene TRBV3-2) and TRBJ2-6, with D unclear. V lost 2 bases to trimming and J lost 0 bases, with 5 bases between them. Per germline, CDR1 LGHDT and CDR2 YNNKEL (reference sequence). The CDR3 spans 15 residues. CDR3 sequence reads: CASSQTHSGANVLTF. The CDR3 nucleotides read TGTGCCAGCAGCCAAACTCACTCTGGGGCCAACGTCCTGACTTTC.

This clone was detected once. V and J are TRBV19 and TRBJ1-1; a weak D match, TRBD1 (5 bases). CDR3 length equals 16 residues. Germline V gene data show CDR1 as LNHDA and CDR2 as SQIVND (reference sequence). V lost 3 bases to trimming and J lost 4 bases, with 18 bases between them. CDR3 residues: CASSMGTAGGLTEAFF. In nucleotides, the CDR3 is TGTGCCAGTAGTATGGGTACAGCGGGGGGACTCACTGAAGCTTTCTTT.

The chain links TRBV3-1 (or the pseudogene TRBV3-2) to TRBJ1-6, with 9 bases aligning to TRBD1. The CDR3 loop spans 15 amino acids. CDR1 is LGHDT and CDR2 is YNNKEL in the germline V gene (reference sequence). With 5 bases clipped from V and 9 bases from J, the junction kept 8 bases outside the gene matches. CDR3 coding DNA: TGTGCCAGCAGCAGAACGGGACAGGGAATTTCACCCCTCCACTTT. Translated, it gives CASSRTGQGISPLHF.

The chain is built from TRBV7-8 and TRBJ1-2, with 8 nucleotides matching TRBD1. The CDR3 consists of 13 residues. The trim removed 1 base at V and 6 bases at J, leaving 1 base unmatched. Germline V gene data show CDR1 as SGHVS and CDR2 as FQNEAQ. The CDR3 DNA reads TGTGCCAGCAGCTTAGGGACAGGGAATGGCTACACCTTC. Its protein is CASSLGTGNGYTF.

This clone is medium-sized (0.01 to 0.1%) by share. The CDR3 nucleotides read TGTGCCAGCAGTGAAGGGACAGGGCACACAGATACGCAGTATTTT. Translating gives CASSEGTGHTDTQYF. V usage is TRBV6-1 and J usage is TRBJ2-3; 8 bases map to TRBD1. Per the germline V gene, CDR1 is MNHNS and CDR2 is SASEGT. The CDR3 has 15 amino acids. With V trimmed by 1 base and J by 2 bases, 2 bases remained unmatched.